These 21 T cell receptor beta chains were all obtained from the same sample, sequenced in a study of T-cell memory formation after mild COVID-19. TCRdb called the 5' RACE reads again in MiXCR, with one record for every CDR3 protein. The sample carries under 450,000 distinct CDR3 sequences, about an eighth recorded once. Sequencing was done on a sample of PBMCs or a T cell subset sorted from them (not recorded which). The receptors derive from a man younger than 35 who had mild COVID-19 (a few samples of this study predate the infection). Cell type and time point are not known.

The J gene is TRBJ2-5, the V gene TRBV4-1; 8 nucleotides agree with TRBD1. The V segment lost 3 bases and the J segment 7 bases; nucleotides outside the gene matches: 7. The CDR3 is 14 residues long. Germline V lookup: CDR1 MGHRA, CDR2 YSYEKL. The CDR3 bases are TGCGCCAGCAGCCAGACAGGGGCAGGTGGGACCCAGTACTTC. It yields the protein CASSQTGAGGTQYF.

V is TRBV25-1 and J is TRBJ1-5, with 9 bases matching TRBD1. CDR3 length: 14 residues. Germline values: CDR1 MGHDK, CDR2 SYGVNS. V lost 6 bases to trimming and J lost 3 bases; unmatched junction nucleotides: 3. The DNA for the CDR3 is TGTGCCAGCAGAGGGACAGGGATCAATCAGCCCCAGCATTTT. This codes for CASRGTGINQPQHF. Filled out from reference TRBV25-1 and TRBJ1-5, the complete variable domain reads EADIYQTPRYLVIGTGKKITLECSQTMGHDKMYWYQQDPGMELHLIHYSYGVNSTEKGDLSSESTVSRIRTEHFPLTLESARPSHTSQYLCASRGTGINQPQHFGDGTRLSIL.

This chain connects TRBV12-3 or TRBV12-4 to TRBJ1-1; 9 bases align to TRBD1. V lost 5 bases and J lost 4; bases outside the gene matches: 8. The CDR3 spans 15 residues. The CDR3 reads CASSTGGGVGTEAFF. CDR3 DNA sequence: TGTGCCAGCAGTACAGGGGGCGGGGTAGGCACTGAAGCTTTCTTT.

This clonotype was recorded a few times. This rearrangement joins TRBV2 to TRBJ2-3; 9 positions agree with TRBD2. Trimming took 6 bases from V and 1 from J; bases not matched to a gene: 11. This CDR3 is 17 amino acids long. Germline CDR1 reads SNHLY; CDR2 reads FYNNEI. As DNA, the CDR3 is TGTGCCAGCAGGACCGGGACTAGCAATTCGGGCACAGATACGCAGTATTTT. Encoded protein: CASRTGTSNSGTDTQYF.

This clonotype has a count of ten or more. The genes are TRBV15 and TRBJ2-2; D may correspond to TRBD1 or TRBD2 (5 bases each). The CDR3 consists of 15 residues. Looked up from germline, CDR1 is LNHNV and CDR2 is YYDKDF (reference sequence). V was pared by 3 bases and J by 5 bases, with 13 bases between. The DNA of the CDR3 is TGTGCCACCAGCAGGGCTGGAGAGGGGACCGGGGAGCTGTTTTTT. The encoded protein is CATSRAGEGTGELFF.

In its sample, this clonotype was seen a few times. J is TRBJ2-7 and V is TRBV5-5, with D unresolved. Trimming removed 2 bases from V and 2 bases from J, with 11 bases in between. Germline CDR1 reads SGHKS; CDR2 reads YYEKEE (reference sequence). The CDR3 spans 14 residues. CDR3 protein: CASSLGHEAYEQYV. In DNA, the CDR3 is TGTGCCAGCAGCTTAGGGCACGAGGCCTACGAGCAGTACGTC.

This clonotype was seen repeatedly, ten times or more. J is TRBJ1-5 and V is TRBV10-3; unclear D gene. The CDR3 has 14 residues. Trimming pared 0 bases from V and 5 bases from J, leaving 8 bases between. Germline CDR1 ENHRY, CDR2 SYGVKD. The CDR3 sequence: CAISESGIYQPQHF. The CDR3 DNA reads TGTGCCATCAGTGAGTCTGGAATTTATCAGCCCCAGCATTTT.

The chain combines TRBV6-1 with TRBJ2-7; 8 positions match TRBD2. The J segment lost 3 bases and the V segment lost 0 bases, leaving 13 bases of the junction unmatched. Germline-derived CDR1 and CDR2 are MNHNS and SASEGT. This CDR3 is built from 18 residues. CDR3 sequence (DNA): TGTGCCAGCAGTGAAGCCTGCGGCGGGGGGACGAGGATCTACGAGCAGTACTTC. It is translated as CASSEACGGGTRIYEQYF.

This chain joins TRBV6-5 and TRBJ1-1; no definite D call. Trimming stripped 2 bases from V and 0 bases from J, with 7 bases between. This CDR3 spans 14 amino acids. Germline values: CDR1 MNHEY, CDR2 SVGAGI. CDR3 in amino acids: CASSYDGLNTEAFF. DNA for the CDR3: TGTGCCAGCAGTTACGACGGATTGAACACTGAAGCTTTCTTT.

There are a few counts of this clonotype. The chain couples TRBV30 to TRBJ1-5; D gene ambiguous. Between the trimmed V and J ends, which lost 0 bases and 4 bases, there was a span of 7 bases. Germline V lookup: CDR1 GTSNPN, CDR2 SVGIG (reference sequence). The CDR3 contains 13 residues. The CDR3 DNA follows: TGTGCCTGGAGTGTAGGGCAAAATCAGCCCCAGCATTTT. Its protein product is CAWSVGQNQPQHF. Complete variable domain (other parts from reference TRBV30 and TRBJ1-5): SQTIHQWPATLVQPVGSPLSLECTVEGTSNPNLYWYRQAAGRGLQLLFYSVGIGQISSEVPQNLSASRPQDRQFILSSKKLLLSDSGFYLCAWSVGQNQPQHFGDGTRLSIL.

This sequence joins TRBV29-1 and TRBJ1-6; no definite D call. This CDR3 has 10 residues. Trimming cost V 4 bases and J 15 bases, with 10 bases left between them. The germline CDR1 and CDR2 sequences are SQVTM and ANQGSEA. CDR3 in DNA: TGCAGCGTTGTTCCTTTCCTCCTCCACTTT. This sequence encodes CSVVPFLLHF.

V gene TRBV5-1 combines with J gene TRBJ1-2, with a possible D match to TRBD1 (6 bases). With 5 bases removed from V and 8 bases from J, the gap between germline ends came to 22 bases. Germline V gives CDR1 SGHRS, CDR2 YFSETQ. The CDR3 runs 15 residues. The CDR3: CASRSGIQGLQGYTF. The CDR3 region has the DNA TGCGCCAGCAGGTCGGGAATCCAGGGGCTGCAAGGCTACACCTTC.

The chain uses TRBV24-1 and TRBJ2-2, with D perhaps TRBD2 (6 bases). From germline, CDR1 is KGHDR and CDR2 SFDVKD. Trimming removed 4 bases from V and 2 bases from J, with 13 bases in between. CDR3 length: 16 amino acids. The CDR3 nucleotides read TGTGCCACCAGTGACCCCCGGGGGACCAACACCGGGGAGCTGTTTTTT. It is translated as CATSDPRGTNTGELFF.

Ten or more counts support this clonotype. Here the CDR3 reads CATSDGGFTDTQYF. CDR3 coding DNA: TGTGCCACCAGTGATGGCGGGTTCACAGATACGCAGTATTTT. The V call is TRBV24-1, the J call TRBJ2-3; possible D gene TRBD2, 5 bases. The V and J ends lost 3 bases and 2 bases respectively, with 8 bases between them. CDR3 length: 14 residues. The germline V gene has CDR1 KGHDR and CDR2 SFDVKD.

The chain recombines TRBV7-3 with TRBJ1-2; D uncertain. V was shortened by 2 bases and J by 5 bases, with 15 bases between the two germline ends. The CDR3 is made up of 15 amino acids. Germline V gives CDR1 SGHTA, CDR2 FQGTGA. The CDR3 loop reads CASSLDWTRLYGYTF. Written as DNA, the CDR3 is TGTGCCAGCAGCTTAGACTGGACTCGGCTTTATGGCTACACCTTC.

This clonotype appeared many times. The rearrangement uses TRBV4-1 and TRBJ1-4; 7 positions match TRBD1. The V segment lost 1 base and the J segment 7 bases; nucleotides outside the gene matches: 3. In germline, CDR1 is MGHRA, CDR2 YSYEKL. The length of the CDR3 is 14 residues. The CDR3 sequence is CASSQGQGGEKLFF. CDR3 DNA: TGCGCCAGCAGCCAAGGACAGGGTGGTGAAAAACTGTTTTTT.

The chain joins TRBV5-1 to TRBJ2-3; D is undetermined. V lost 2 bases to trimming and J lost 5 bases, with 15 bases between them. The germline V gene has CDR1 SGHRS and CDR2 YFSETQ. There are 15 residues in the CDR3. The CDR3 bases are TGCGCCAGCAGCTTATGGGCAAATCTAGAAGATACGCAGTATTTT. Translating it yields CASSLWANLEDTQYF.

CDR3 coding DNA: TGTGCCAGCAGGCGGACAGGGGATTACACCGGGGAGCTGTTTTTT. Amino acids: CASRRTGDYTGELFF. The chain joins TRBV6-5 to TRBJ2-2; 9 bases line up with TRBD1. The J segment lost 3 bases and the V segment lost 6 bases, leaving 5 bases of the junction unmatched. This CDR3 contains 15 residues. Looked up from germline, CDR1 is MNHEY and CDR2 is SVGAGI.

The gene calls are TRBV6-1 and TRBJ1-1; maybe TRBD1 (5 bases). V was shortened by 1 base and J by 10 bases, with 13 bases between the two germline ends. Germline V CDR1 and CDR2: MNHNS, SASEGT. The length of the CDR3 is 13 residues. CDR3 region: CASSEVGTRRAFF. The CDR3, as DNA: TGTGCCAGCAGTGAAGTTGGGACCCGGAGAGCTTTCTTT.

In this sample, this clonotype turned up a few times. The V call is TRBV6-1, the J call TRBJ2-7, with 7 bases matching TRBD1. The junction had 6 bases not matched to a gene; V was cut back by 2 bases and J by 2 bases. This CDR3 region has 15 residues. Germline V gives CDR1 MNHNS, CDR2 SASEGT. CDR3 DNA sequence: TGTGCCAGCAGTGAATGGATGACAGGGACCTACGAGCAGTACGTC. Residues: CASSEWMTGTYEQYV.

This clonotype was counted a few times. This sequence joins TRBV7-2 and TRBJ2-7; TRBD1 is a possible D gene (7 bases). The germline V and J ends were trimmed by 3 bases and 2 bases, with 14 bases remaining between them. The germline V gene encodes CDR1 SGHTA and CDR2 FQGNSA. CDR3 length: 15 amino acids. CDR3 region: CASSLGGQETYEQYF. The DNA of the CDR3 is TGTGCCAGCAGCTTGGGAGGACAGGAAACCTACGAGCAGTACTTC. Supplemented by reference TRBV7-2 and TRBJ2-7, the full variable domain reads GAGVSQSPSNKVTEKGKDVELRCDPISGHTALYWYRQSLGQGLEFLIYFQGNSAPDKSGLPSDRFSAERTGGSVSTLTIQRTQQEDSAVYLCASSLGGQETYEQYFGPGTRLTVT.